This T cell receptor beta chain came from a study of cytomegalovirus exposure and HLA in healthy donors. Study context: Researchers found that roughly 77% of over 350 genotyped donors fell within the Caucasian-associated ancestry cluster.

Both 60 Vbeta primers and 13 Jbeta primers went into the PCR. The method was immunoSEQ multiplex PCR; TCRdb's version includes in-frame clones alone and lacks a portion of them. The sample records about 180,000 clones, around 77% being singletons. A note on this clone: Its antigen is unknown.

Study findings and constraints: A likely sequencing artifact accounted for one observed cluster of highly shared sequence variants. Several top significant clusters appeared, in a later analysis, to be linked to common viral pathogens. Later work associated 16,951 TCR beta sequences with HLA alleles at 0.05 false discovery rate.

The V segment lost 0 bases and the J segment 5 bases; nucleotides outside the gene matches: 8. Looked up from germline, CDR1 is SGHRS and CDR2 is YFSETQ. The CDR3 is 16 amino acids. V usage is TRBV5-1 and J usage is TRBJ2-3; 8 bases are shared with TRBD2. The clonotype originates from a woman aged 45-65 years in good health and CMV-seropositive. Sequencing was performed on PBMCs. CDR3 loop: CASSLAVGGGGDTQYF. As DNA, the CDR3 is TGCGCCAGCAGCTTGGCCGTCGGGGGGGGAGGAGATACGCAGTATTTT.